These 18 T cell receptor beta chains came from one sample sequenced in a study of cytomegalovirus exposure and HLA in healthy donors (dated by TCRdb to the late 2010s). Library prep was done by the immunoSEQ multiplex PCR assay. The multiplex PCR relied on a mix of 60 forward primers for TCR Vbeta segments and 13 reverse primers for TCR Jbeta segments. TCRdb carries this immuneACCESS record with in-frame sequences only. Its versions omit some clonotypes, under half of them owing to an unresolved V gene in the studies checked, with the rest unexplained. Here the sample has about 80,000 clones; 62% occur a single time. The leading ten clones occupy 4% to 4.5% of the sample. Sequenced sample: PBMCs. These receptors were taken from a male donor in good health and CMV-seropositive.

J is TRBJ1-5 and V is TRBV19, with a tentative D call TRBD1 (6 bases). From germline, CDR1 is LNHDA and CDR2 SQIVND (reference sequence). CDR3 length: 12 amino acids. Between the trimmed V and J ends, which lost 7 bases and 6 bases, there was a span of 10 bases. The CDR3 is CASISQGQPQHF. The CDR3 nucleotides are TGTGCCAGTATTTCACAGGGTCAGCCCCAGCATTTT.

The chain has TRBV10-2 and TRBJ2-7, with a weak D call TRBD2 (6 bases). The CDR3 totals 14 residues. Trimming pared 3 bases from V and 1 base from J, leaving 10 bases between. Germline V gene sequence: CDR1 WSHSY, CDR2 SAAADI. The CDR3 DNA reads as TGCGCCAGCAGTGACGGAGGGTGGTCCTACGAGCAGTACTTC. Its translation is CASSDGGWSYEQYF.

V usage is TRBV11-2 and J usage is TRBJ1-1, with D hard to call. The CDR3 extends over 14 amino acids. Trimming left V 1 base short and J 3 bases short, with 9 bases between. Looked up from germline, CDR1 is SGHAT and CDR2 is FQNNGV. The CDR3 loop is CASSLGAGHTEAFF. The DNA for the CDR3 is TGTGCCAGCAGCTTAGGAGCAGGCCACACTGAAGCTTTCTTT. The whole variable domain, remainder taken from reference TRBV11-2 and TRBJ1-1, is EAGVAQSPRYKIIEKRQSVAFWCNPISGHATLYWYQQILGQGPKLLIQFQNNGVVDDSQLPKDRFSAERLKGVDSTLKIQPAKLEDSAVYLCASSLGAGHTEAFFGQGTRLTVV.

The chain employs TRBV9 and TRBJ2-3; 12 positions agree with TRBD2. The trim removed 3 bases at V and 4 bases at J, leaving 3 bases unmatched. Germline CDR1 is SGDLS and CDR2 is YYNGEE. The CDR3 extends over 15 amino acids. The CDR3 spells CASSATSGSPDTQYF. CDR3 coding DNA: TGTGCCAGCAGCGCGACTAGCGGGAGTCCAGATACGCAGTATTTT.

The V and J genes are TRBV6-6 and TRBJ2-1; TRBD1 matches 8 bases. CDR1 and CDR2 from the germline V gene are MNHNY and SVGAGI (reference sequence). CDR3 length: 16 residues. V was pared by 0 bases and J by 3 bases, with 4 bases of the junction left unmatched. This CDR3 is CASSYSRQGIYNEQFF. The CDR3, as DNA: TGTGCCAGCAGTTACTCCCGACAGGGGATCTACAATGAGCAGTTCTTC.

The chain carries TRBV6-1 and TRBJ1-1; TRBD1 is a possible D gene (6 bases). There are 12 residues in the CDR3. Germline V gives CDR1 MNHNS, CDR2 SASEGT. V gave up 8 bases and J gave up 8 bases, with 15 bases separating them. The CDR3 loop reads CASGRTGQEAFF. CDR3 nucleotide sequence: TGTGCCAGCGGGAGAACGGGACAAGAAGCTTTCTTT.

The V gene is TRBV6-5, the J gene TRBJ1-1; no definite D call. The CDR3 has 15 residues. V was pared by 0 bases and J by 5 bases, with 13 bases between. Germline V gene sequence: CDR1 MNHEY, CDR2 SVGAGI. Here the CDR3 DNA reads TGTGCCAGCAGTTACTCGGTGATACGAGGGACTGAAGCTTTCTTT. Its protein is CASSYSVIRGTEAFF.

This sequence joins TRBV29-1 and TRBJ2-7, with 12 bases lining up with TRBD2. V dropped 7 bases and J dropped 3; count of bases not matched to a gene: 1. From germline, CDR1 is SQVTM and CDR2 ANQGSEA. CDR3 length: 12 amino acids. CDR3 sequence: CSATSGSYEQYF. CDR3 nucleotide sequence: TGCAGCGCGACTAGCGGGAGCTACGAGCAGTACTTC.

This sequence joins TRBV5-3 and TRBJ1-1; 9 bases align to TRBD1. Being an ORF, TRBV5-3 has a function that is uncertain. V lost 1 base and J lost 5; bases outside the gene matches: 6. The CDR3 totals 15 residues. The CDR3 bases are TGTGCCAGAAGCTTGAACGGGACAGGGAAGACTGAAGCTTTCTTT. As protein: CARSLNGTGKTEAFF.

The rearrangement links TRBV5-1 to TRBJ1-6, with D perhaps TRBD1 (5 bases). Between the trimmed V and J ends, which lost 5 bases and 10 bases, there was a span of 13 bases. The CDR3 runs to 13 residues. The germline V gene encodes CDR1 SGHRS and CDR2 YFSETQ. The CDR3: CASRRGGDSPLHF. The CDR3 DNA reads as TGCGCCAGCAGACGGGGGGGAGACTCACCCCTCCACTTT. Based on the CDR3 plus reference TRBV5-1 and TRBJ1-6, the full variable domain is KAGVTQTPRYLIKTRGQQVTLSCSPISGHRSVSWYQQTPGQGLQFLFEYFSETQRNKGNFPGRFSGRQFSNSRSEMNVSTLELGDSALYLCASRRGGDSPLHFGNGTRLTVT.

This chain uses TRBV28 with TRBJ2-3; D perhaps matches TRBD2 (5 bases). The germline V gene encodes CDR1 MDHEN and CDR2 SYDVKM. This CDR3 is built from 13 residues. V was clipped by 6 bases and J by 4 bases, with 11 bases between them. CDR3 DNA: TGTGCCAGCAGGGAGGTGGTGGCAGATACGCAGTATTTT. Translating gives CASREVVADTQYF.

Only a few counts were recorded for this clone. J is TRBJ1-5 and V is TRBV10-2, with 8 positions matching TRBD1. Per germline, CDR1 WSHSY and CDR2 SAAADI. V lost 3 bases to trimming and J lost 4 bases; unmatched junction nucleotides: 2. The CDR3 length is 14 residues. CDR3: CASSDDRGNQPQHF. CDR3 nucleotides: TGCGCCAGCAGTGACGACAGGGGAAATCAGCCCCAGCATTTT.

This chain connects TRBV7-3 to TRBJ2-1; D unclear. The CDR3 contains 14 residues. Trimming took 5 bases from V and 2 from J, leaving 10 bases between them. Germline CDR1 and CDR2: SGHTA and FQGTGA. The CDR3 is CASSPEPPYNEQFF. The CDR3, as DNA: TGTGCCAGCAGCCCCGAGCCGCCCTACAATGAGCAGTTCTTC.

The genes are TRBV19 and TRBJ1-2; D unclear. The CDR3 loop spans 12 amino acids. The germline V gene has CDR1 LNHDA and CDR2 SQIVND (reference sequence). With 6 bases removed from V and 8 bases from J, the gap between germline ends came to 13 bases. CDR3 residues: CASRYPPNGYTF. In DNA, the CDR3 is TGTGCCAGTAGGTATCCCCCTAACGGCTACACCTTC.

The CDR3 here is CASSQDMRAGYTF. CDR3 nucleotide sequence: TGCGCCAGCAGCCAAGATATGAGGGCTGGCTACACCTTC. This rearrangement joins TRBV4-3 to TRBJ1-2; D ambiguous. Trimming shortened V by 0 bases and J by 7 bases, and 9 bases separated the two germline ends. The CDR3 consists of 13 residues. Per germline, CDR1 LGHNA and CDR2 YSLEER.

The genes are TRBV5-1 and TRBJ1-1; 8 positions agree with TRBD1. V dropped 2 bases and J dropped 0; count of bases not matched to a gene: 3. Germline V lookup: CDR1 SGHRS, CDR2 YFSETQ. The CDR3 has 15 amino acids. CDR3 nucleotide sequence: TGCGCCAGCAGCTTCGGGGACAGGTTGAACACTGAAGCTTTCTTT. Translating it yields CASSFGDRLNTEAFF.

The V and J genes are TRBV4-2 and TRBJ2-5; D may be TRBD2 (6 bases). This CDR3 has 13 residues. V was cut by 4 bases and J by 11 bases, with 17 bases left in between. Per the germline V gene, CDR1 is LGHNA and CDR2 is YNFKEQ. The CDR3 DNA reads TGTGCCAGCAGCCCTGGGGATAGTCGGGAGCAGTACTTC. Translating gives CASSPGDSREQYF.

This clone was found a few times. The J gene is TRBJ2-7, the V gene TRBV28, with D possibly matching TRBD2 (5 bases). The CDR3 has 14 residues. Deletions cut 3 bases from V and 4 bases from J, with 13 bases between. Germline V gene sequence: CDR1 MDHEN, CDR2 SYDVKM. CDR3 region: CASSLSGLLYEQYF. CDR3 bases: TGTGCCAGCAGTTTGTCGGGGTTACTTTACGAGCAGTACTTC.